A selection of T cell receptor beta chains follows, all from one sample in a study of T cells in tuberculosis. Method: immunoSEQ multiplex PCR; TCRdb's copy keeps in-frame clones and lacks some. Among approximately 100,000 clones listed, around 90% were seen once. Sequencing used CD1b-GMM tetramer-negative cells sorted from PBMCs. These receptor sequences come from an adult woman with latent tuberculosis. Each CDR3 is given with its conserved first and last residue. The D gene is left open where the match is weak. The size field is filled for only some rows; it gives once, few, many or a size class.

.	TRBV10-3	TRBJ1-1	TRBD1	CAISDRGRDTEAFF	TGTGCCATCAGCGACAGGGGGCGGGACACTGAAGCTTTCTTT
.	TRBV5-1	TRBJ1-2	.	CASSLDSGDYGYTF	TGCGCCAGCAGCCTGGACTCCGGGGACTATGGCTACACCTTC
.	TRBV10-3	TRBJ2-3	TRBD1	CAISGTGDHTDTQYF	TGTGCCATCAGTGGGACAGGGGACCACACAGATACGCAGTATTTT
.	TRBV10-3	TRBJ1-2	.	CAISSIDTTLNYGYTF	TGTGCCATCAGTTCTATCGACACGACACTTAACTATGGCTACACCTTC
once	TRBV5-1	TRBJ1-6	.	CASSRSGENSPLHF	TGCGCCAGCAGTAGGTCAGGGGAAAATTCACCCCTCCACTTT
.	TRBV5-1	TRBJ2-1	.	CASSPLASSYEQFF	TGCGCCAGCAGCCCTCTAGCGTCTTCTTATGAGCAGTTCTTC
.	TRBV18	TRBJ2-3	TRBD1	CASSPRQGSTDTQYF	TGTGCCAGCTCACCCCGACAGGGAAGCACAGATACGCAGTATTTT
.	TRBV10-3	TRBJ1-2	TRBD1	CATKKPGQGANGYTF	TGTGCCACCAAAAAGCCGGGACAGGGGGCTAATGGCTACACCTTC
.	TRBV27	TRBJ2-7	.	CASSGGTAYYEQYF	TGTGCCAGCAGCGGAGGGACAGCGTACTACGAGCAGTACTTC
.	TRBV7-2	TRBJ1-3	.	CASSSGVTNTIYF	TGTGCCAGCAGCTCAGGGGTGACAAACACCATATATTTT
.	TRBV19	TRBJ2-7	.	CASSSGGPSYEQYF	TGTGCCAGTAGTTCCGGAGGACCCTCCTACGAGCAGTACTTC
.	TRBV5-6	TRBJ1-1	TRBD1	CASSGTGPDEAFF	TGTGCCAGCAGCGGGACAGGGCCAGATGAAGCTTTCTTT